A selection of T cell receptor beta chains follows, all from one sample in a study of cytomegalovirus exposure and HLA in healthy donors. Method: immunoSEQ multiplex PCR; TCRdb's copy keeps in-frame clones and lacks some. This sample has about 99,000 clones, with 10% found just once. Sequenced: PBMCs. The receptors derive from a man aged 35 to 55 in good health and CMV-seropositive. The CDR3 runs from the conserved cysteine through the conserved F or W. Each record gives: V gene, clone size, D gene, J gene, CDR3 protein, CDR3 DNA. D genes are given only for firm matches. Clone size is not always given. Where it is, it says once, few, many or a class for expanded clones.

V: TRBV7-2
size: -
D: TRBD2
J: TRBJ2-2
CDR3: CASSSTSGLAIGGELFF
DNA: TGTGCCAGCAGCTCGACGTCGGGACTAGCGATCGGCGGGGAGCTGTTTTTT

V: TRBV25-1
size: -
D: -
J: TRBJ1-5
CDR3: CASSGPGSNQPQHF
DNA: TGTGCCAGCAGTGGCCCAGGGAGCAATCAGCCCCAGCATTTT

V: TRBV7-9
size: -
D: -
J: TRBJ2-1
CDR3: CASSRAGGSAYNEQFF
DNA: TGTGCCAGCAGCCGGGCAGGTGGGAGTGCCTACAATGAGCAGTTCTTC

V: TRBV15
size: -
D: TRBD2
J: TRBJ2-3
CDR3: CATSRDPTSPDTQYF
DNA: TGTGCCACCAGCAGAGATCCGACTAGCCCAGATACGCAGTATTTT

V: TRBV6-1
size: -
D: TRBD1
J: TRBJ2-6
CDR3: CASTGTGVGANVLTF
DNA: TGTGCCAGCACGGGGACAGGGGTTGGGGCCAACGTCCTGACTTTC

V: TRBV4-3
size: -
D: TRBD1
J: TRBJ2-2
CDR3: CASSRVTDRRYTGELFF
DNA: TGCGCCAGCAGCAGGGTCACGGACAGGCGTTACACCGGGGAGCTGTTTTTT

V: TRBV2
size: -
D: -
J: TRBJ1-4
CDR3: CASFERDPNEKLFF
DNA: TGTGCCAGTTTCGAACGGGATCCCAATGAAAAACTGTTTTTT

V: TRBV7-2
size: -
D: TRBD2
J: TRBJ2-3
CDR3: CASRAGVGTDTQYF
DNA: TGTGCCAGTCGGGCGGGAGTTGGCACAGATACGCAGTATTTT

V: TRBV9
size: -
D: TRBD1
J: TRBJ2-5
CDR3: CASGNGQAETQYF
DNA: TGTGCCAGCGGTAATGGACAGGCGGAGACCCAGTACTTC

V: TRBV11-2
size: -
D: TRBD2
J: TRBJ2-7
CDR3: CASSSLSGTYEQYF
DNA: TGTGCCAGCAGCTCCCTCAGCGGGACCTACGAGCAGTACTTC

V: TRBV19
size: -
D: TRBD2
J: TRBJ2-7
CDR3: CASSGPRGGSSPVNYEQYF
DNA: TGTGCCAGTAGTGGCCCTCGGGGGGGTTCTAGCCCGGTAAACTACGAGCAGTACTTC

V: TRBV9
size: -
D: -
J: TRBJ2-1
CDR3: CASGGANEQFF
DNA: TGTGCCAGTGGGGGGGCGAATGAGCAGTTCTTC

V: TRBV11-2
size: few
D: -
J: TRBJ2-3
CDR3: CASSLVRGSRDTQYF
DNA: TGTGCCAGCAGCTTAGTACGCGGCTCTCGAGATACGCAGTATTTT

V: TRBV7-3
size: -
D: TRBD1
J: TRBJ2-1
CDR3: CASSSDRGNYNEQFF
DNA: TGTGCCAGCAGCTCGGACAGGGGTAATTACAATGAGCAGTTCTTC

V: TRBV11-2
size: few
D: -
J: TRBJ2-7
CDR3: CASSLDLREQYF
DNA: TGTGCCAGCAGCTTAGATCTCAGGGAGCAGTACTTC

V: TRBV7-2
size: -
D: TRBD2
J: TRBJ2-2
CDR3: CASSLAWLAGGWTGELFF
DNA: TGTGCCAGCAGCTTAGCTTGGCTAGCGGGAGGTTGGACCGGGGAGCTGTTTTTT

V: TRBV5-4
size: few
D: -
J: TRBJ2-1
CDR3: CASNPEGHEQFF
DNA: TGTGCCAGCAACCCCGAGGGCCATGAGCAGTTCTTC